This TCR beta chain was sequenced in a study of shared clonotypes between healthy human individuals. Data came from immunoSEQ multiplex PCR; TCRdb stores just in-frame clones and leaves some out. The table has about 2.1 million clones, over 85% seen once. About this clone itself: The antigen is undetermined.

Study-level results: Expectations were that clonotype sharing among donors would be affected by sequencing depth.

Naive-designated CD8 cells lacked CD45RO, were positively enriched for CCR7, and omitted terminally differentiated effector memory CD45RA+ cells. This TCR came from a man between 18 and 29 years old in good health. Some clones in this sample may be carry-over from other donors' samples. The sample comprised naive CD8+ T cells from PBMCs.

CDR3: CASSPIAGDGGHEQFF. In DNA, the CDR3 is TGCGCCAGCAGCCCCATAGCGGGAGATGGAGGCCATGAGCAGTTCTTC. The chain recombines TRBV4-1 with TRBJ2-1; TRBD2 matches at 9 bases. Germline CDR1 and CDR2: MGHRA and YSYEKL. Trimming cost V 4 bases and J 8 bases; bases outside gene matches: 12. The CDR3 length is 16 residues.